The 15 T cell receptor beta chains presented below share a single source sample, sequenced in a study of CD8+CD57+ T cells in acquired aplastic anemia. The template for TCR beta VDJ and CDR3 sequence profiling was genomic DNA. TCRdb reanalysed the reads using MiXCR and keeps one entry per CDR3 protein. The sample lists under 350,000 distinct CDR3 sequences; 56% were seen once. By flow cytometry, patients selected for sequencing had shown an expansion of CD8+CD57+ cells. Sequencing was carried out using sorted CD4+, CD8+, or CD8+CD57+ T cells (not recorded which) from PBMCs. Receptors were obtained from a human donor with aplastic anemia.

This clonotype was seen many times. The chain employs TRBV3-1 and TRBJ1-1; D not certain. This CDR3 has 13 amino acids. The germline gives CDR1 LGHDT, CDR2 YNNKEL (reference sequence). Trimming cost V 5 bases and J 6 bases, with 13 bases left between them. CDR3 sequence reads: CASSTTWGSEAFF. CDR3 sequence (DNA): TGTGCCAGCAGCACAACTTGGGGTTCTGAAGCTTTCTTT.

Of note for this clonotype: This CDR3 is missing its conserved last phenylalanine or tryptophan, likely due to a read error. The genes are TRBV5-1 and TRBJ2-5; D gene ambiguous. The CDR3 is 16 residues long. V was clipped by 2 bases and J by 4 bases, with 18 bases between them. Germline CDR1 reads SGHRS; CDR2 reads YFSETQ. The CDR3 sequence: CASSLGSLFGLETQYS. As DNA, the CDR3 is TGCGCCAGCAGCTTAGGTAGTCTCTTTGGCTTAGAGACCCAGTACTCC.

At least ten counts were recorded for this clonotype. This chain's CDR3 is CASKGINTEAFF. As DNA, the CDR3 is TGCGCCAGCAAGGGGATTAACACTGAAGCTTTCTTT. V and J are TRBV5-1 and TRBJ1-1; tentative D call: TRBD1 (5 bases). Germline CDR1 SGHRS, CDR2 YFSETQ. The CDR3 runs 12 residues. V shed 6 bases and J shed 2 bases, with 8 bases lying between them.

The chain is built from TRBV15 and TRBJ1-3, with a weak D call TRBD1 (5 bases). The V end was cut by 1 base, the J end by 3 bases, with 10 bases between. CDR1 LNHNV and CDR2 YYDKDF come from the germline V gene (reference sequence). The CDR3 loop spans 15 amino acids. Here the CDR3 DNA reads TGTGCCACCAGCAGAGCAGGGATAAATGGAAACACCATATATTTT. As protein: CATSRAGINGNTIYF.

The chain is built from TRBV7-2 and TRBJ2-5; 8 positions agree with TRBD1. Germline-derived CDR1 and CDR2 are SGHTA and FQGNSA. Unmatched junction bases numbered 6, after V lost 2 bases and J lost 1 base. CDR3 length: 16 residues. The CDR3 region is CASSLTGTGLQETQYF. Here the CDR3 DNA reads TGTGCCAGCAGCTTAACCGGGACAGGACTCCAAGAGACCCAGTACTTC.

This clonotype was seen repeatedly, ten times or more. The chain combines TRBV6-5 with TRBJ1-2; TRBD1 might be the D (5 bases). The V end was cut by 2 bases, the J end by 2 bases, with 9 bases between. CDR3 length: 14 residues. Germline CDR1 is MNHEY and CDR2 is SVGAGI. Written as DNA, the CDR3 is TGTGCCAGCAGTTACGGGGGGGGAAACTATGGCTACACCTTC. Translated, it gives CASSYGGGNYGYTF.

This clonotype appeared many times. The V gene is TRBV6-4, the J gene TRBJ2-3; D not resolved. The CDR3 consists of 14 residues. Germline lookup yields CDR1 MRHNA and CDR2 SNTAGT. V lost 3 bases, J lost 4 bases, and 11 bases lay in between. The CDR3 DNA is TGTGCCAGCAGTGAAACTGGGCAGGCAGATACGCAGTATTTT. Translated, it gives CASSETGQADTQYF.

This clonotype was picked up one time. V is TRBV7-9 and J is TRBJ2-7; D gene uncertain. V lost 5 bases and J lost 7, with 12 bases in between. The germline V gene has CDR1 SEHNR and CDR2 FQNEAQ (reference sequence). This CDR3 has 12 residues. In DNA, the CDR3 is TGTGCCAGCAGCCCCTCCGTGGGAGAGCAGTACTTC. Protein: CASSPSVGEQYF.

This clonotype was detected once. The V gene is TRBV10-3, the J gene TRBJ2-7; no clear D gene. Trimming took off 7 bases at V and 0 bases at J, with 10 bases between the two ends. Germline CDR1 ENHRY, CDR2 SYGVKD. This CDR3 contains 13 residues. CDR3: CAIMADSSYEQYF. DNA for the CDR3: TGTGCCATCATGGCAGATAGCTCCTACGAGCAGTACTTC.

The gene calls are TRBV2 and TRBJ1-2, with TRBD1 identical over 7 bases. The germline gives CDR1 SNHLY, CDR2 FYNNEI. The CDR3 covers 14 residues. The V segment lost 9 bases and the J segment 3 bases; nucleotides outside the gene matches: 10. The CDR3 nucleotides read TGTGCCAGTGATATGACCGGGACAGACTATGGCTACACCTTC. It is translated as CASDMTGTDYGYTF.

This clonotype was counted only a few times. This sequence joins TRBV2 and TRBJ2-2, with a possible D match to TRBD1 (5 bases). In germline, CDR1 is SNHLY, CDR2 FYNNEI. This CDR3 has 14 amino acids. The V gene lost 6 bases and the J gene lost 1 base, with 9 bases spanning the gap. The CDR3 loop is CASRGRVNTGELFF. The CDR3 DNA reads as TGTGCCAGCAGGGGCAGGGTGAACACCGGGGAGCTGTTTTTT.

The V gene is TRBV6-5, the J gene TRBJ2-5, with 7 bases that match TRBD2. Germline CDR1 and CDR2: MNHEY and SVGAGI. The trim removed 5 bases at V and 10 bases at J, leaving 10 bases unmatched. This CDR3 comprises 13 residues. The CDR3 loop reads CASSPAGRGHQYF. CDR3 in DNA: TGTGCCAGCAGTCCAGCGGGAAGAGGGCACCAGTACTTC.

This clonotype was seen repeatedly, ten times or more. This chain links TRBV29-1 with TRBJ1-5; a weak D match, TRBD1 (5 bases). V lost 4 bases to trimming and J lost 5 bases, with 9 bases between them. The CDR3 loop spans 12 amino acids. Germline V gene lookup returns CDR1 SQVTM and CDR2 ANQGSEA. The CDR3 nucleotides are TGCAGCGTTGGGGCCAGGGATCAGCCCCAGCATTTT. Its protein is CSVGARDQPQHF.

The genes are TRBV7-8 and TRBJ1-1; D is ambiguous. The V and J ends lost 2 bases and 4 bases respectively, with 11 bases between them. The CDR3 is made up of 14 amino acids. CDR1 and CDR2 (germline): SGHVS, FQNEAQ. The CDR3 protein is CASSLRDSGTEAFF. The CDR3 nucleotides are TGTGCCAGCAGCTTAAGGGATAGTGGCACTGAAGCTTTCTTT.

The chain links TRBV11-2 to TRBJ1-1; the D gene is possibly TRBD1 (6 bases). CDR1 is SGHAT, CDR2 FQNNGV, per germline. Between the trimmed V and J ends, which lost 5 bases and 11 bases, there was a span of 18 bases. The CDR3 is 13 residues long. The CDR3 reads CASSPVQGGDAFF. The CDR3 DNA follows: TGTGCCAGCAGCCCGGTCCAAGGGGGAGATGCTTTCTTT.